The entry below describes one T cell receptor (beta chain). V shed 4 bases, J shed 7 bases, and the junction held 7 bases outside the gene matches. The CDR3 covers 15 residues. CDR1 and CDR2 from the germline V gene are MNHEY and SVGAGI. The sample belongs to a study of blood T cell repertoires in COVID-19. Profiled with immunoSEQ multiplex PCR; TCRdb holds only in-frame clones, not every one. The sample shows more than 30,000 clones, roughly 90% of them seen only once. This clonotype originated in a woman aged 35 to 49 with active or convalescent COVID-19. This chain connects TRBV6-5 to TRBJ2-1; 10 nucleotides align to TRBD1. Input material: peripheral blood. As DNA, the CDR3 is TGTGCCAGCAGTTCTGACAGGGGGCGCGTTAATGAGCAGTTCTTC. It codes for CASSSDRGRVNEQFF.